This record concerns one T cell receptor beta chain sequence. The source of the sample is a study of T cell repertoires in cytomegalovirus infection. The CDR3 has 13 amino acids. With 4 bases removed from V and 7 bases from J, the gap between germline ends came to 11 bases. The germline CDR1 and CDR2 sequences are LGHDT and YNNKEL (reference sequence). TCRdb fed the reads into MiXCR, producing one record per CDR3 protein. This sample yields around 330,000 distinct CDR3 sequences, of which 15% to 20% are seen a single time; around 13% belongs to the top ten. This TCR came from a human donor in good health (CMV status not recorded). Some clones in this sample may be carry-over from other donors' samples. This chain joins TRBV3-1 and TRBJ2-1; weak D call: TRBD2 (7 bases). The source material was PBMCs. The CDR3 nucleotides read TGTGCCAGCAGCCTCCGGGGGGCAAATGAGCAGTTCTTC. This translates into CASSLRGANEQFF.